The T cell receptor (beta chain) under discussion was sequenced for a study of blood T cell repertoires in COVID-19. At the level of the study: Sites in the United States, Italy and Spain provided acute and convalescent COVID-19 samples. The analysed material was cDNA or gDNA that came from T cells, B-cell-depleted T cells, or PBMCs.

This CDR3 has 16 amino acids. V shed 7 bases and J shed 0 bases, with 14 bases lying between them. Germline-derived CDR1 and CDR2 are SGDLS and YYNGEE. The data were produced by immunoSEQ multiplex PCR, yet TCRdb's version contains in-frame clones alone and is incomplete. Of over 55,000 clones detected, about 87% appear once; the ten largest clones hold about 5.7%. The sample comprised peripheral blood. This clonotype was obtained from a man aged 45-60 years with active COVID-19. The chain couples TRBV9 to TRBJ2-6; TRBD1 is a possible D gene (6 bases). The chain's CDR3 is CASSGTPYSGANVLTF. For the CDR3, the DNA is TGTGCCAGCTCCGGGACACCCTACTCTGGGGCCAACGTCCTGACTTTC.